This T cell receptor (beta chain) comes out of a study of blood T cell repertoires in COVID-19. Study-wide background: The origin of the acute and convalescent COVID-19 samples was the United States, Italy and Spain.

This CDR3 is built from 14 residues. The V and J ends lost 6 bases and 1 base, in that order; junction bases with no gene match: 5. The germline V gene encodes CDR1 SGHAT and CDR2 FQDESV (reference sequence). In the original analysis: Cell counts per sample came from amplifying reference gene primers. Generated by immunoSEQ multiplex PCR, the TCRdb table keeps only in-frame clones and is missing some. For V, J and clone size, that table is used; D and trimming come from the DNA. The data show over 250,000 clones, about 88% seen once. Input material: peripheral blood. This sequence originates from a man in his 60s who had recovered from COVID-19. The rearrangement links TRBV11-1 to TRBJ1-1, with TRBD1 identical over 7 bases. The CDR3 spells CASRLGTANTEAFF. The CDR3 DNA follows: TGTGCCAGCAGACTTGGGACAGCGAACACTGAAGCTTTCTTT.